The rows below give T cell receptor beta chains drawn from one sample of a study of identical twins. TCRdb reanalysed the 5' RACE reads using MiXCR and keeps one entry per CDR3 protein. In the table there are 570,000 or so distinct CDR3 sequences, nearly 10% of which are singletons. The same sample was also studied in work on yellow fever vaccine responses in identical twins.

The material sequenced was PBMCs. These receptors were obtained from a woman aged 18-30 years in good health. The conserved cysteine and the conserved F or W are not part of the CDR3 here.

cdr3_aa | v_call
ASSYWDRGLRSYEQY | TRBV6-5
ASSFWTIEQY | TRBV11-2
SASVGGGSYEQY | TRBV20-1
AWSVDRARYEQY | TRBV30
SVGVPGKYEQY | TRBV29-1
ATREGSETQY | TRBV10-3
SVDRVNTEAF | TRBV29-1
ASSYWETQY | TRBV6-5
ASSQEFPTGAAHEQY | TRBV4-1
ASSYFIRPGTSRETQY | TRBV6-5
ASRQDGNTEAF | TRBV12-3/TRBV12-4
ASSSNYGYEQY | TRBV7-2
ASSVAGPSGGETQY | TRBV9
ASRALTGSSGNTIY | TRBV2
AYSGEKNTEAF | TRBV30
ASSEQQNTEAF | TRBV2
ASRIHGGGRVAPQY | TRBV12-3/TRBV12-4
ASSYSSPGGIAEAF | TRBV6-5
ASSLQQGESYT | TRBV5-1
ASSLRNSDLEQF | TRBV7-3
ASSLDRDWTEAF | TRBV4-3
AISSLRSGRVSTRDTQY | TRBV10-3
ASSLLTGRNTGELF | TRBV11-3
ASSPEGGTDTQY | TRBV7-9
ASSQGTGTTGETQY | TRBV3-1
STGGGNDEQF | TRBV20-1
ASSALPSGGTYEQY | TRBV5-1
ASSSLRVGTALTLQETQY | TRBV11-2
SARGLSGETSSYNEQF | TRBV20-1
ASNRGRAVTDTQY | TRBV4-3
ASSPAGTGTTF | TRBV11-2
ASSLDRGGPDNEQF | TRBV7-8
ASSLNPGTPSYEQY | TRBV7-2
SAQTTGLANTEAF | TRBV20-1
SARGERDYNEQF | TRBV20-1
SAQGFSLSSYEQY | TRBV20-1
ASSRRLAEQY | TRBV5-5
ASSPKRFSGRTDTQY | TRBV4-3
SASKPPYYEQY | TRBV20-1
AISESTRAGTQY | TRBV10-3
ASSQSGDSGKNSYNEQF | TRBV23-1
ASSLGGTDKETQY | TRBV7-9
SVREGAWDNEQF | TRBV29-1
ASSQEASGFNEQF | TRBV13
ASSSGTGVYEQY | TRBV4-3
ASSLAGTGEVF | TRBV7-2
ASRGVWGQTGELF | TRBV7-8
ASSLRTLSISYEQY | TRBV5-6
SASQGTGEYNEQF | TRBV20-1
ASSRVAGSEQF | TRBV5-1
ASSPATGVSTDTQY | TRBV4-3
ASSLFGSSYEQY | TRBV7-2
ASSLVWTSGYEQY | TRBV7-2
ASSYGTVYEQY | TRBV7-9
SARELGGASYEQY | TRBV20-1
ASSTGGKNNEQF | TRBV7-3
SVRTGTNTEAF | TRBV29-1
ASSDGNSYEQY | TRBV9
ASSLWTDTFSGNTIY | TRBV7-6
AISLTGSRYNEQF | TRBV10-3